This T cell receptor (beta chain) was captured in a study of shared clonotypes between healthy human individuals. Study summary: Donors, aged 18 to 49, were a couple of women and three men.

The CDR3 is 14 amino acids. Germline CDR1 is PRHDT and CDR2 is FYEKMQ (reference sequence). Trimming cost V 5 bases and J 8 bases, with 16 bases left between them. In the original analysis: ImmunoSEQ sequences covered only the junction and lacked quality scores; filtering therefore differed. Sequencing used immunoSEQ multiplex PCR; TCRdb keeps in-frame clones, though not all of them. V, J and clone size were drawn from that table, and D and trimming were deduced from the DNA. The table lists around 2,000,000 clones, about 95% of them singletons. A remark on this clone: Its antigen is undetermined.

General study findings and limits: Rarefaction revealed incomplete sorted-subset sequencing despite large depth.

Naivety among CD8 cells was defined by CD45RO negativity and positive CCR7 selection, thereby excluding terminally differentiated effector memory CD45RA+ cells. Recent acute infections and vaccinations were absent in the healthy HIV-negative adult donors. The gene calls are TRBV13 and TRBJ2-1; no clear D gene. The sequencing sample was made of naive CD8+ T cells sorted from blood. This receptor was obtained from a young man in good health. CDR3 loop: CASSASPAHDEQFF. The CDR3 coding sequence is TGTGCCAGCAGCGCGAGCCCCGCTCACGATGAGCAGTTCTTC.